This entry lists 15 T cell receptor beta chains sequenced from one sample in a study of shared clonotypes between healthy human individuals. Sequenced by immunoSEQ multiplex PCR; TCRdb stores in-frame clones only, minus some. The sample records about 1 million clones, roughly 80% being singletons. Sequencing was done on a sample of memory CD4+ T cells sorted from blood. Specified subset: CD45RA-negative fraction. The receptors derive from a man between 18 and 29 years old in good health.

A note on this clone: Being one base from a much bigger clone, this may be a read error. Within the sample, other DNA sequences also encode this same CDR3. The genes are TRBV5-4 and TRBJ2-5; possible D gene TRBD1, 5 bases. The length of the CDR3 is 14 residues. V was shortened by 0 bases and J by 4 bases, with 10 bases between the two germline ends. Germline V gene lookup returns CDR1 SGHNT and CDR2 YYREEE (reference sequence). The CDR3 nucleotides are TGTGCCAGCAGCTTGGCAGGGTTGGGAGAGACCCAGTACTTC. This gives the protein CASSLAGLGETQYF.

Note on this clone: The same CDR3 arises from other DNA sequences in this sample as well. This chain joins TRBV4-1 and TRBJ1-5, with 9 bases that match TRBD1. With 1 base clipped from V and 4 bases from J, the junction kept 2 bases outside the gene matches. The CDR3 runs to 15 residues. CDR1 MGHRA and CDR2 YSYEKL come from the germline V gene. This CDR3 is CASSQGGQGNQPQHF. The CDR3, as DNA: TGCGCCAGCAGCCAAGGAGGACAGGGGAATCAGCCCCAGCATTTT.

V usage is TRBV11-2 and J usage is TRBJ2-1; 7 nucleotides agree with TRBD1. V trimming: 5 bases; J trimming: 6 bases; junction bases outside the gene matches: 7. This CDR3 has 14 amino acids. Germline V CDR1 and CDR2: SGHAT, FQNNGV. The CDR3 spells CASSLDRAINEQFF. CDR3 DNA sequence: TGTGCCAGCAGCCTCGACAGGGCGATCAATGAGCAGTTCTTC. Full variable domain (rest looked up from reference TRBV11-2 and TRBJ2-1): EAGVAQSPRYKIIEKRQSVAFWCNPISGHATLYWYQQILGQGPKLLIQFQNNGVVDDSQLPKDRFSAERLKGVDSTLKIQPAKLEDSAVYLCASSLDRAINEQFFGPGTRLTVL.

This clone appeared a few times. The genes are TRBV19 and TRBJ1-2, with unresolved D. The V end lost 6 bases, the J end lost 2 bases, and 16 bases lay between the germline ends. The CDR3 consists of 15 residues. Germline CDR1 reads LNHDA; CDR2 reads SQIVND (reference sequence). Here the CDR3 DNA reads TGTGCCAGTAGATCTTCGGACGGGGAGAACTATGGCTACACCTTC. Residues: CASRSSDGENYGYTF.

This clone appeared once. V is TRBV30 and J is TRBJ1-3; 7 bases map to TRBD1. The CDR3 is 17 residues long. The junction had 13 bases not matched to a gene; V was cut back by 5 bases and J by 0 bases. Germline V gene sequence: CDR1 GTSNPN, CDR2 SVGIG (reference sequence). The CDR3 here is CAWGDSQVLVSGNTIYF. In nucleotides, the CDR3 is TGTGCCTGGGGGGACAGCCAAGTACTAGTCTCTGGAAACACCATATATTTT.

V is TRBV11-2 and J is TRBJ1-1, with unresolved D. V was shortened by 4 bases and J by 0 bases, with 9 bases between the two germline ends. CDR3 length equals 14 residues. Germline V gene data show CDR1 as SGHAT and CDR2 as FQNNGV. DNA of the CDR3: TGTGCCAGCAGCTCCGACGGATTGAACACTGAAGCTTTCTTT. It translates to CASSSDGLNTEAFF. Combining the CDR3 with reference TRBV11-2 and TRBJ1-1 gives the whole variable domain EAGVAQSPRYKIIEKRQSVAFWCNPISGHATLYWYQQILGQGPKLLIQFQNNGVVDDSQLPKDRFSAERLKGVDSTLKIQPAKLEDSAVYLCASSSDGLNTEAFFGQGTRLTVV.

This chain links TRBV7-3 with TRBJ2-7, with D possibly TRBD2 on 6 matching bases. The germline V and J ends were trimmed by 5 bases and 0 bases, with 17 bases remaining between them. Germline V gene sequence: CDR1 SGHTA, CDR2 FQGTGA. The CDR3 length is 16 residues. The CDR3 DNA is TGTGCCAGCAGCCCTTCGACTAGTCGGAGCTCCTACGAGCAGTACTTC. Its translation is CASSPSTSRSSYEQYF.

J is TRBJ2-6 and V is TRBV30; TRBD2 is a possible D gene (5 bases). Trimming took 3 bases from V and 2 from J, leaving 11 bases between them. CDR1 GTSNPN and CDR2 SVGIG come from the germline V gene (reference sequence). This CDR3 spans 15 amino acids. The CDR3 DNA is TGTGCCTGGAGGTCCCTGCGGGCTGGGGCCAACGTCCTGACTTTC. Translated: CAWRSLRAGANVLTF.

V and J are TRBV27 and TRBJ2-3; D remains ambiguous. V was clipped by 5 bases and J by 1 base, with 10 bases between them. From germline, CDR1 is MNHEY and CDR2 SMNVEV (reference sequence). The CDR3 is made up of 14 amino acids. CDR3 nucleotide sequence: TGTGCCAGCAGTCTCCCCGGCGGCACAGATACGCAGTATTTT. Residues: CASSLPGGTDTQYF.

This clone is a singleton in its sample. The V gene is TRBV6-6, the J gene TRBJ2-3; perhaps TRBD2 as D (5 bases). This CDR3 spans 13 amino acids. Germline V CDR1 and CDR2: MNHNY, SVGAGI (reference sequence). With 2 bases removed from V and 8 bases from J, the gap between germline ends came to 11 bases. This chain's CDR3 is CASSYPGLPTQYF. In DNA form, the CDR3 reads TGTGCCAGCAGTTACCCCGGACTGCCTACGCAGTATTTT.

J is TRBJ2-5 and V is TRBV19; 7 bases match TRBD2. V gave up 3 bases and J gave up 4 bases; unmatched junction bases: 8. Germline CDR1 reads LNHDA; CDR2 reads SQIVND (reference sequence). The CDR3 has 15 residues. The CDR3 here is CASSIQPRGGETQYF. CDR3 bases: TGTGCCAGTAGTATCCAGCCCCGCGGGGGAGAGACCCAGTACTTC.

This chain uses TRBV5-8 with TRBJ2-3; D call uncertain. There are 15 residues in the CDR3. V lost 1 base, J lost 0 bases, and 9 bases lay in between. Germline CDR1 and CDR2: SGHTS and YDEGEE. The CDR3 sequence: CASSLQVKSTDTQYF. The CDR3 DNA reads TGTGCCAGCAGCTTGCAAGTCAAAAGCACAGATACGCAGTATTTT.

This clone appeared a few times. The rearrangement uses TRBV21-1 and TRBJ1-5; TRBD1, the table's D call, was not compared with the DNA. TRBV21-1 is reported as a pseudogene. This CDR3 region has 15 residues. The CDR3 loop is CASSPLGQGNQPQHF. CDR3 coding DNA: TGTGCCAGCAGCCCTCTTGGACAGGGTAATCAGCCCCAGCATTTT.

This clone was detected a few times. The rearrangement uses TRBV5-1 and TRBJ1-6, with no clear D. CDR1 and CDR2 (germline): SGHRS, YFSETQ. This CDR3 comprises 15 residues. Trimming took off 0 bases at V and 8 bases at J, with 12 bases between the two ends. The DNA for the CDR3 is TGCGCCAGCAGCTTGGTCTCTAAAAGGGATTCACCCCTCCACTTT. It codes for CASSLVSKRDSPLHF.

The DNA for the CDR3 is TGCGCCAGCAGCCCCCCGACAGGGGGCGTGGAGACCCAGTACTTC. Translating it yields CASSPPTGGVETQYF. V and J are TRBV5-1 and TRBJ2-5; 10 nucleotides align to TRBD1. Germline-derived CDR1 and CDR2 are SGHRS and YFSETQ. The CDR3 is 15 amino acids. J was trimmed by 5 bases and V by 4 bases; bases with no gene match: 8.